This TCR beta chain originates from a study of blood T cell repertoires in COVID-19. Across the study: Acute and convalescent COVID-19 specimens originated in the United States, Italy and Spain. Nucleic acid was either cDNA or gDNA, and it came from T cells, B-cell-depleted T cells, or PBMCs.

Under the authors' procedure: It was from reference gene primer amplification that nucleated cell counts were estimated. Sequenced by immunoSEQ multiplex PCR; TCRdb stores in-frame clones only, minus some. V and J calls and clone size come straight from that table; D and trimming were deduced from the DNA. The table lists 30,000 to 45,000 clones, about 82% of them singletons. Losses at the gene ends were 1 base for V and 5 bases for J; bases not matched to a gene: 5. The CDR3 contains 16 residues. The germline gives CDR1 SEHNR, CDR2 FQNEAQ (reference sequence). The TCR sequence derives from a human donor in a cohort sampled during active COVID-19. The chain recombines TRBV7-9 with TRBJ1-4; TRBD1 aligns across 9 bases. The sequencing input was peripheral blood. The CDR3 bases are TGTGCCAGCAGCTTAGGAGACAGGGGGACAAATGAAAAACTGTTTTTT. Encoded protein: CASSLGDRGTNEKLFF.